The 26 T cell receptor beta chains presented below share a single source sample, sequenced in a study of cytomegalovirus exposure and HLA in healthy donors. A multiplex PCR was run with 60 Vbeta primers and 13 Jbeta primers. Clones were read by immunoSEQ multiplex PCR, and TCRdb kept only the in-frame ones, dropping some. The sample contains approximately 22,000 clones, roughly 80% of which appear only once. What was sequenced was PBMCs. These receptors were obtained from a man between 60 and 70 years old in good health and CMV-seronegative.

For this clone: The same CDR3 also results from other DNA sequences found in this sample. The J gene is TRBJ2-7, the V gene TRBV27, with TRBD2 matching over 7 bases. V gave up 2 bases and J gave up 2 bases; unmatched junction bases: 3. Germline V gene data show CDR1 as MNHEY and CDR2 as SMNVEV (reference sequence). The CDR3 is 14 amino acids. The CDR3 here is CASSLAGVPYEQYF. For the CDR3, the DNA is TGTGCCAGCAGTTTAGCGGGGGTACCCTACGAGCAGTACTTC.

The chain combines TRBV5-1 with TRBJ2-1, with TRBD2 matching 9 bases. Germline CDR1 is SGHRS and CDR2 is YFSETQ. V shed 2 bases and J 8 bases; nucleotides not matched to a gene: 5. The CDR3 length is 14 residues. CDR3 nucleotides: TGCGCCAGCAGCTTCGGCGGGGGGGCTGATGAGCAGTTCTTC. This sequence encodes CASSFGGGADEQFF.

V gene TRBV11-1 combines with J gene TRBJ2-5; 13 bases fit TRBD2. J lost 2 bases, V lost 4 bases, and 4 bases had no gene match. This CDR3 has 16 amino acids. Germline CDR1 and CDR2: SGHAT and FQDESV (reference sequence). Here the CDR3 DNA reads TGTGCCAGCAGCTCCGGACTAGCGGGGGCACAAGAGACCCAGTACTTC. Protein product: CASSSGLAGAQETQYF. Complete variable domain (other parts from reference TRBV11-1 and TRBJ2-5): EAEVAQSPRYKITEKSQAVAFWCDPISGHATLYWYRQILGQGPELLVQFQDESVVDDSQLPKDRFSAERLKGVDSTLKIQPAELGDSAMYLCASSSGLAGAQETQYFGPGTRLLVL.

In DNA, the CDR3 is TGTGCCAGCAGTTCCACAGGGGTCGGAAACACCATATATTTT. It encodes CASSSTGVGNTIYF. V is TRBV7-9 and J is TRBJ1-3; TRBD1 matches 7 bases. Looked up from germline, CDR1 is SEHNR and CDR2 is FQNEAQ (reference sequence). This CDR3 comprises 14 residues. Unmatched junction bases numbered 6, after V lost 6 bases and J lost 4 bases.

The chain couples TRBV27 to TRBJ2-1, with TRBD2 matching over 8 bases. This CDR3 has 16 residues. Trimming at V came to 3 bases and at J to 4 bases, leaving 8 bases not matched to a gene. CDR1 and CDR2 (germline): MNHEY, SMNVEV (reference sequence). The CDR3 bases are TGTGCCAGCAGTTTGCGCCTAGCGGGTGCTTACAATGAGCAGTTCTTC. Translation gives CASSLRLAGAYNEQFF.

The rearrangement uses TRBV5-1 and TRBJ2-7; TRBD2 aligns across 7 bases. This CDR3 has 15 residues. Germline-derived CDR1 and CDR2 are SGHRS and YFSETQ. With 2 bases clipped from V and 5 bases from J, the junction kept 10 bases outside the gene matches. In DNA form, the CDR3 reads TGCGCCAGCAGCTTATACACGGCTCGGGGGGACGAGCAGTACTTC. The encoded protein is CASSLYTARGDEQYF.

This clone occurred a few times. This rearrangement joins TRBV19 to TRBJ1-5; 7 bases match TRBD1. Germline-derived CDR1 and CDR2 are LNHDA and SQIVND (reference sequence). The CDR3 length is 17 residues. V gave up 7 bases and J gave up 1 base; unmatched junction bases: 13. The CDR3 loop is CASTLGTVMRSNQPQHF. CDR3 nucleotide sequence: TGTGCCAGTACGTTGGGGACAGTCATGAGAAGCAATCAGCCCCAGCATTTT.

This chain uses TRBV7-8 with TRBJ2-1; 11 bases line up with TRBD2. Germline lookup yields CDR1 SGHVS and CDR2 FQNEAQ. V lost 5 bases, J lost 7 bases, and 16 bases stayed unmatched. This CDR3 has 18 residues. CDR3 in DNA: TGTGCCAGCAGCCCGCCCCGGCGACTAGCGGGAATTGAGAATGAGCAGTTCTTC. This gives the protein CASSPPRRLAGIENEQFF.

This clone was recorded only once. The gene calls are TRBV6-5 and TRBJ2-7, with TRBD2 matching 15 bases. V lost 6 bases, J lost 4 bases, and 4 bases stayed unmatched. The CDR3 has 15 amino acids. The germline V gene encodes CDR1 MNHEY and CDR2 SVGAGI. CDR3 region: CASRGLAGGVYEQYF. The CDR3 nucleotides are TGTGCCAGCAGGGGACTAGCGGGAGGCGTTTACGAGCAGTACTTC.

This chain links TRBV30 with TRBJ1-5; the D gene is possibly TRBD1 (6 bases). The CDR3 runs to 15 residues. V was clipped by 4 bases and J by 7 bases, with 20 bases between them. The germline gives CDR1 GTSNPN, CDR2 SVGIG (reference sequence). The CDR3 DNA reads as TGTGCCTGGAAACCAAGGGGGGGGACGTGGCAGCCCCAGCATTTT. It is translated as CAWKPRGGTWQPQHF.

This clone is a singleton in its sample. The chain combines TRBV6-5 with TRBJ2-1; D is undetermined. The germline V and J ends were trimmed by 8 bases and 3 bases, with 8 bases remaining between them. The CDR3 covers 12 residues. CDR1 and CDR2 (germline): MNHEY, SVGAGI. Written as DNA, the CDR3 is TGTGCCAGCGCAGGAATCTACAATGAGCAGTTCTTC. Amino acid sequence: CASAGIYNEQFF.

The chain recombines TRBV4-2 with TRBJ1-2; possibly TRBD1 for D (6 bases). The CDR3 runs to 16 residues. The germline CDR1 and CDR2 sequences are LGHNA and YNFKEQ. Trimming left V 0 bases short and J 4 bases short, with 15 bases between. CDR3 sequence (DNA): TGTGCCAGCAGCCAAGATCCCCAGGGGATTGTCTATGGCTACACCTTC. Translated, it gives CASSQDPQGIVYGYTF.

This chain uses TRBV7-3 with TRBJ1-1; maybe TRBD1 (6 bases). V was trimmed by 0 bases and J by 6 bases, leaving 8 bases between them. Germline CDR1 SGHTA, CDR2 FQGTGA. The CDR3 extends over 13 amino acids. CDR3 DNA sequence: TGTGCCAGCAGCTTAACAGGGGGGGCTGAAGCTTTCTTT. Protein: CASSLTGGAEAFF.

This clone was recorded a few times. J is TRBJ1-2 and V is TRBV4-1; maybe TRBD1 (6 bases). The CDR3 runs 12 residues. The germline gives CDR1 MGHRA, CDR2 YSYEKL. Trimming stripped 4 bases from V and 7 bases from J, with 10 bases between. The CDR3 sequence: CASSPGTSGYTF. The CDR3 DNA follows: TGCGCCAGCAGCCCTGGGACATCTGGCTACACCTTC.

This clone was seen only a few times. The chain couples TRBV19 to TRBJ1-5; maybe TRBD1 (5 bases). V lost 1 base, J lost 11 bases, and 21 bases lay in between. CDR1 LNHDA and CDR2 SQIVND come from the germline V gene (reference sequence). This CDR3 region has 16 residues. The CDR3, as DNA: TGTGCCAGTAGTATAGTTGGCACAGGACCCTCAGCAACCCAGCATTTT. It translates to CASSIVGTGPSATQHF. The complete variable domain, with remaining parts taken from reference TRBV19 and TRBJ1-5, reads DGGITQSPKYLFRKEGQNVTLSCEQNLNHDAMYWYRQDPGQGLRLIYYSQIVNDFQKGDIAEGYSVSREKKESFPLTVTSAQKNPTAFYLCASSIVGTGPSATQHFGDGTRLSIL.

CDR3 residues: CASSPSIGAGNTIYF. Written as DNA, the CDR3 is TGTGCCAGCAGTCCCTCGATTGGAGCTGGAAACACCATATATTTT. The chain couples TRBV28 to TRBJ1-3; D gene uncertain. The length of the CDR3 is 15 residues. The V gene lost 5 bases and the J gene lost 2 bases, with 13 bases spanning the gap. CDR1 and CDR2 from the germline V gene are MDHEN and SYDVKM.

This chain connects TRBV5-4 to TRBJ1-1, with D perhaps TRBD1 (5 bases). This CDR3 has 14 amino acids. Germline V gives CDR1 SGHNT, CDR2 YYREEE (reference sequence). The V end was cut by 1 base, the J end by 2 bases, with 9 bases between. The CDR3: CASSLLQGNTEAFF. Here the CDR3 DNA reads TGTGCCAGCAGCTTGCTTCAGGGTAACACTGAAGCTTTCTTT. Full variable domain (remainder filled in from reference TRBV5-4 and TRBJ1-1): ETGVTQSPTHLIKTRGQQVTLRCSSQSGHNTVSWYQQALGQGPQFIFQYYREEENGRGNFPPRFSGLQFPNYSSELNVNALELDDSALYLCASSLLQGNTEAFFGQGTRLTVV.

The chain combines TRBV29-1 with TRBJ2-2; D may be TRBD1 (6 bases). Deletions cut 6 bases from V and 4 bases from J, with 9 bases between. This CDR3 region has 12 residues. Germline CDR1 is SQVTM and CDR2 is ANQGSEA. In DNA, the CDR3 is TGCAGCGTACACAGGGTCACCGGGGAGCTGTTTTTT. This translates into CSVHRVTGELFF.

The rearrangement links TRBV7-2 to TRBJ1-4, with D possibly TRBD1 on 6 matching bases. Trimming removed 2 bases from V and 8 bases from J, with 12 bases in between. Germline V gene data show CDR1 as SGHTA and CDR2 as FQGNSA. CDR3 length: 14 amino acids. CDR3 in DNA: TGTGCCAGCAGCTTACAGGGGTATGGAGAAAAACTGTTTTTT. This translates into CASSLQGYGEKLFF.

J is TRBJ1-5 and V is TRBV6-1; D might be TRBD1 (6 bases). In germline, CDR1 is MNHNS, CDR2 SASEGT. Trimming removed 3 bases at V and 9 bases at J, with 18 bases between. This CDR3 contains 15 residues. The CDR3 sequence: CASSDQGTRSVPQHF. CDR3 DNA sequence: TGTGCCAGCAGTGATCAGGGGACCCGATCTGTGCCCCAGCATTTT.

The CDR3, as DNA: TGTGCCTGGAGAGCCCCAGGGAACAATGAGCAGTTCTTC. Its translation is CAWRAPGNNEQFF. The genes are TRBV30 and TRBJ2-1, with D perhaps TRBD1 (5 bases). The CDR3 runs to 13 residues. Germline V CDR1 and CDR2: GTSNPN, SVGIG (reference sequence). Trimming removed 3 bases from V and 5 bases from J, with 11 bases in between.

V usage is TRBV28 and J usage is TRBJ2-7; possibly TRBD2 for D (5 bases). Trimming removed 6 bases at V and 2 bases at J, with 8 bases between. The germline gives CDR1 MDHEN, CDR2 SYDVKM. The CDR3 extends over 12 amino acids. Written as DNA, the CDR3 is TGTGCCAGCAGGTCCGGGACCTACGAGCAGTACTTC. This translates into CASRSGTYEQYF. Looking up the rest from reference TRBV28 and TRBJ2-7 gives the full variable domain: DVKVTQSSRYLVKRTGEKVFLECVQDMDHENMFWYRQDPGLGLRLIYFSYDVKMKEKGDIPEGYSVSREKKERFSLILESASTNQTSMYLCASRSGTYEQYFGPGTRLTVT.

The CDR3 DNA reads as TGTGCCAGCAGCTTAGATAGCGGGAGCACAGATACGCAGTATTTT. Protein: CASSLDSGSTDTQYF. This rearrangement joins TRBV11-3 to TRBJ2-3; TRBD2 matches 7 bases. The CDR3 sequence is 15 residues long. Germline V gene data show CDR1 as SGHNT and CDR2 as YENEEA. J gave up 0 bases and V 0 bases, and 0 bases lay outside the gene matches.

CDR3 DNA: TGTGCCAGCAGTTACTCGGAGCGGGGGGCTTTTCCCCAGTACTTC. Amino acid sequence: CASSYSERGAFPQYF. The rearrangement joins TRBV6-5 to TRBJ2-5; 9 bases line up with TRBD2. The germline CDR1 and CDR2 sequences are MNHEY and SVGAGI. The CDR3 spans 15 residues. V was clipped by 0 bases and J by 9 bases; unmatched bases: 8.

This sequence joins TRBV7-2 and TRBJ2-5; 8 nucleotides match TRBD2. V shed 2 bases and J 4 bases; nucleotides not matched to a gene: 9. CDR1 SGHTA and CDR2 FQGNSA come from the germline V gene. The CDR3 covers 16 residues. CDR3 residues: CASSLRDSGIGETQYF. CDR3 nucleotides: TGTGCCAGCAGCTTAAGGGATAGCGGGATTGGAGAGACCCAGTACTTC. Complete variable domain (other parts from reference TRBV7-2 and TRBJ2-5): GAGVSQSPSNKVTEKGKDVELRCDPISGHTALYWYRQSLGQGLEFLIYFQGNSAPDKSGLPSDRFSAERTGGSVSTLTIQRTQQEDSAVYLCASSLRDSGIGETQYFGPGTRLLVL.

This chain uses TRBV5-1 with TRBJ2-3; the D gene is possibly TRBD2 (5 bases). In germline, CDR1 is SGHRS, CDR2 YFSETQ. The CDR3 is 13 residues long. V gave up 5 bases and J gave up 3 bases, with 10 bases separating them. The CDR3 DNA is TGCGCCAGCAGAGTAGAGGGAACAGATACGCAGTATTTT. Translation gives CASRVEGTDTQYF.